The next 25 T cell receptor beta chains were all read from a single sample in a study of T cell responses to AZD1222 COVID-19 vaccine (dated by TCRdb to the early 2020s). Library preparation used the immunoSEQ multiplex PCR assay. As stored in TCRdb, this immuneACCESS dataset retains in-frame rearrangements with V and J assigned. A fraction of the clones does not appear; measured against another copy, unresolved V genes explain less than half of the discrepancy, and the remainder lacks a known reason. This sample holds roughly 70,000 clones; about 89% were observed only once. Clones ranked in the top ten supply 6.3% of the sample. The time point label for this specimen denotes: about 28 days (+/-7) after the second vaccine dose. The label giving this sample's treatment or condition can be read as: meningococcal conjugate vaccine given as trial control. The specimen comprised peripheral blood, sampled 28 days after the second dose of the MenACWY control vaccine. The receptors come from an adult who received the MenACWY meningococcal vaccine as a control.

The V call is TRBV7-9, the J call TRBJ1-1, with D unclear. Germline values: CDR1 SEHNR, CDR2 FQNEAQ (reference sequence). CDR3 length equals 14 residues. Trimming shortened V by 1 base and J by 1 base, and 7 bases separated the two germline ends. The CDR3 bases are TGTGCCAGCAGCTTAGTGCTCCCGAACACTGAAGCTTTCTTT. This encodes CASSLVLPNTEAFF.

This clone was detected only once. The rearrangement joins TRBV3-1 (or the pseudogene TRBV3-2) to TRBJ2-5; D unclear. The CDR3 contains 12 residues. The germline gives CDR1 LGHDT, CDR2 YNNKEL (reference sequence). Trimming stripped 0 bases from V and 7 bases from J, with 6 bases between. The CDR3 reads CASSQDFSTQYF. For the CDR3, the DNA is TGTGCCAGCAGCCAAGACTTTTCGACCCAGTACTTC.

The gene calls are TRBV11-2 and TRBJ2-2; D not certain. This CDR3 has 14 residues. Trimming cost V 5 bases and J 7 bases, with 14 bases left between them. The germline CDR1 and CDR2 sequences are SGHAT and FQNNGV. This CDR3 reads CASSQMAGDGELFF. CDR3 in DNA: TGTGCCAGCAGCCAGATGGCCGGCGACGGGGAGCTGTTTTTT. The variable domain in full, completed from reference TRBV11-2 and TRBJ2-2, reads EAGVAQSPRYKIIEKRQSVAFWCNPISGHATLYWYQQILGQGPKLLIQFQNNGVVDDSQLPKDRFSAERLKGVDSTLKIQPAKLEDSAVYLCASSQMAGDGELFFGEGSRLTVL.

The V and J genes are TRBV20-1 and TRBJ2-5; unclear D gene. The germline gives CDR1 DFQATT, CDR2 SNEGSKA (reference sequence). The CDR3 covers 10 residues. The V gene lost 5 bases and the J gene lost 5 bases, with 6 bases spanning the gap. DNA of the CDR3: TGCAGTGCTCCCGGTGAGACCCAGTACTTC. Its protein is CSAPGETQYF.

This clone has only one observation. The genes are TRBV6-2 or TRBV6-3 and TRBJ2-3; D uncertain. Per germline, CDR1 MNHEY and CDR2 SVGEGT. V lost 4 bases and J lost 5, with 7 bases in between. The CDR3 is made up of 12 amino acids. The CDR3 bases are TGTGCCAGCAGTTCAGATTTAGATACGCAGTATTTT. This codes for CASSSDLDTQYF.

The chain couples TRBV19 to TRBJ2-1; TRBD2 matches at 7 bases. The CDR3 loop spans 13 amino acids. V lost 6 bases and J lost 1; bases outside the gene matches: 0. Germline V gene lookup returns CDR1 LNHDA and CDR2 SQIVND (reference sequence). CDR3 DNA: TGTGCCAGTAGCGGGGGGTCCTACAATGAGCAGTTCTTC. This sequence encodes CASSGGSYNEQFF.

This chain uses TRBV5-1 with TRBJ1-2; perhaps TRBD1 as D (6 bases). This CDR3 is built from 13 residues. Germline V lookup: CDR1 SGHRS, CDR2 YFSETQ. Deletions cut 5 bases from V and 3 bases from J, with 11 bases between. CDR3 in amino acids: CASSSEGDYGYTF. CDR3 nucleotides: TGCGCCAGCAGTTCAGAGGGGGACTATGGCTACACCTTC.

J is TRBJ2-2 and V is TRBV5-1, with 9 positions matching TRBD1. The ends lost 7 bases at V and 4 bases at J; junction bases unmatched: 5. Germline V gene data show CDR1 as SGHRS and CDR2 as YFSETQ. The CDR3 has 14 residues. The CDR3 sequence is CASRGQGVTGELFF. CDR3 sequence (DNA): TGCGCCAGCCGGGGACAGGGCGTCACCGGGGAGCTGTTTTTT. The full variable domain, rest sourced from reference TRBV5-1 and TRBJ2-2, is KAGVTQTPRYLIKTRGQQVTLSCSPISGHRSVSWYQQTPGQGLQFLFEYFSETQRNKGNFPGRFSGRQFSNSRSEMNVSTLELGDSALYLCASRGQGVTGELFFGEGSRLTVL.

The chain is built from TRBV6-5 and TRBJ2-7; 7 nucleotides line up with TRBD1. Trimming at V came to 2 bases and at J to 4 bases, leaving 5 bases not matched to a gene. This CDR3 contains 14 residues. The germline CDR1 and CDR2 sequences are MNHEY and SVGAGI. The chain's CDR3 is CASSYGTETYEQYF. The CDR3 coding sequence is TGTGCCAGCAGTTACGGGACAGAGACTTACGAGCAGTACTTC.

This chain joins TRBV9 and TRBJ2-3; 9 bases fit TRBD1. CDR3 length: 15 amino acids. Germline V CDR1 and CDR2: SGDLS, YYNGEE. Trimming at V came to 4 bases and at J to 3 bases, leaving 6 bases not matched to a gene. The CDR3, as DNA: TGTGCCAGCAGCTCGACAGGGGGGTCGACAGATACGCAGTATTTT. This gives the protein CASSSTGGSTDTQYF.

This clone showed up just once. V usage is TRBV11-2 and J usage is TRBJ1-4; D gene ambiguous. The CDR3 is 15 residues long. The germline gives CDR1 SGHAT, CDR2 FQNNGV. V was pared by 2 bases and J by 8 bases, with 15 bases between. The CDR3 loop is CASSLLPRAPEKLFF. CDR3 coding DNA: TGTGCCAGCAGCTTATTGCCCCGGGCCCCCGAAAAACTGTTTTTT.

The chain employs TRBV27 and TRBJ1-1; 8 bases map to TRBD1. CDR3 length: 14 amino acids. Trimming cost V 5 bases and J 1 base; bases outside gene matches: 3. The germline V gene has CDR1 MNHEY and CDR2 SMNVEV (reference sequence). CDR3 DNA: TGTGCCAGCAGTCCCGGGACAGGGAACACTGAAGCTTTCTTT. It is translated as CASSPGTGNTEAFF.

The CDR3 bases are TGTGCCAGCTCACAGGGGACAGCTAATGAAAAACTGTTTTTT. This gives the protein CASSQGTANEKLFF. The chain carries TRBV18 and TRBJ1-4, with 7 positions matching TRBD1. The ends lost 4 bases at V and 3 bases at J; junction bases unmatched: 2. CDR3 length: 14 amino acids. Per the germline V gene, CDR1 is KGHSH and CDR2 is LQKENI.

In nucleotides, the CDR3 is TGTGCCTGGAGGCTAAGTCTCACCGGGGAGCTGTTTTTT. Translating it yields CAWRLSLTGELFF. The chain carries TRBV30 and TRBJ2-2; D is uncertain. The CDR3 is 13 amino acids. Per germline, CDR1 GTSNPN and CDR2 SVGIG (reference sequence). Trimming left V 3 bases short and J 4 bases short, with 9 bases between.

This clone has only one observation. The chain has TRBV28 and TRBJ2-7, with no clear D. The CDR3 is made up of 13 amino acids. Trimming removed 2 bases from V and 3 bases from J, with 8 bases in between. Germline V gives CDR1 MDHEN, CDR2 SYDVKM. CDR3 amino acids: CASSLTSGYEQYF. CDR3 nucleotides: TGTGCCAGCAGTTTAACGTCAGGCTACGAGCAGTACTTC.

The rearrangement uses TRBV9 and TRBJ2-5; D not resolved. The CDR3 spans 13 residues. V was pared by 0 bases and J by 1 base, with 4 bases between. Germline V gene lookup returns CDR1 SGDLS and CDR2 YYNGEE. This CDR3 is CASSVGAQETQYF. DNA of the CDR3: TGTGCCAGCAGCGTAGGGGCCCAAGAGACCCAGTACTTC.

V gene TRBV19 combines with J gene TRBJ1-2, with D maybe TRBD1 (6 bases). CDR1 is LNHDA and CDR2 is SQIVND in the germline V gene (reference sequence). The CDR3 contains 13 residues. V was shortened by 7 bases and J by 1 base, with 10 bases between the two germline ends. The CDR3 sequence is CASIGGSNYGYTF. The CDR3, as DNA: TGTGCCAGTATCGGGGGCAGTAACTATGGCTACACCTTC.

CDR3 in DNA: TGTGCCAGCAGTTACGGGACCCGGGGTTCCGGGGAGCTGTTTTTT. Translated, it gives CASSYGTRGSGELFF. The chain has TRBV6-5 and TRBJ2-2, with D perhaps TRBD1 or TRBD2 (5 bases each). The germline V gene has CDR1 MNHEY and CDR2 SVGAGI. CDR3 size: 15 residues. V lost 2 bases and J lost 6, with 13 bases in between.

The chain's CDR3 is CASSPVSQETQYF. The CDR3 bases are TGTGCCAGCAGCCCTGTCAGTCAAGAGACCCAGTACTTC. The V and J genes are TRBV6-6 and TRBJ2-5; no clear D gene. The CDR3 runs 13 residues. Trimming removed 6 bases at V and 2 bases at J, with 10 bases between. Germline V lookup: CDR1 MNHNY, CDR2 SVGAGI (reference sequence).

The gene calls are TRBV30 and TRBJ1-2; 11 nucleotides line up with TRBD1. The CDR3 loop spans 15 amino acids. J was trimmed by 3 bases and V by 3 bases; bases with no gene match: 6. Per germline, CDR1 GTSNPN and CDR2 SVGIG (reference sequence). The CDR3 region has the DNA TGTGCCTGGAGCCGGGGGACAGGGGGTGACTATGGCTACACCTTC. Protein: CAWSRGTGGDYGYTF.

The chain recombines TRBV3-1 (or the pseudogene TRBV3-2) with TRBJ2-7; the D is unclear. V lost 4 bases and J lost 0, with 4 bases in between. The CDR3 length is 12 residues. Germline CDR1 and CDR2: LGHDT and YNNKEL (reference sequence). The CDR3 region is CASSLASYEQYF. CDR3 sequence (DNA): TGTGCCAGCAGCCTCGCCTCCTACGAGCAGTACTTC.

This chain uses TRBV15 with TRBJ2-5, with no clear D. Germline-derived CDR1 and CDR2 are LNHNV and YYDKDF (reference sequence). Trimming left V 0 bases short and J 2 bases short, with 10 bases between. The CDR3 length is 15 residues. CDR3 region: CATSRDPSSQETQYF. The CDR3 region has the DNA TGTGCCACCAGCAGAGATCCGTCGTCACAAGAGACCCAGTACTTC.

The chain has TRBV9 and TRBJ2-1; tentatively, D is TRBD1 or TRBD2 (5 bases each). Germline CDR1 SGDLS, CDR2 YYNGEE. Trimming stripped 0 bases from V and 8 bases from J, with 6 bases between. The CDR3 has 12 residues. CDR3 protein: CASSVVGDEQFF. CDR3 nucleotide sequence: TGTGCCAGCAGCGTAGTGGGGGATGAGCAGTTCTTC.

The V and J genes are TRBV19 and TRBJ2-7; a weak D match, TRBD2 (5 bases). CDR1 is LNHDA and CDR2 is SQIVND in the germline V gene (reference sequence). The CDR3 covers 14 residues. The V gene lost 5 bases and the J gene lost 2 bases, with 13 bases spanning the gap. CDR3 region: CASSRNRETYEQYF. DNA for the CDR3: TGTGCCAGTAGTCGAAACCGGGAAACCTACGAGCAGTACTTC. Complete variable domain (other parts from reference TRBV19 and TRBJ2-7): DGGITQSPKYLFRKEGQNVTLSCEQNLNHDAMYWYRQDPGQGLRLIYYSQIVNDFQKGDIAEGYSVSREKKESFPLTVTSAQKNPTAFYLCASSRNRETYEQYFGPGTRLTVT.

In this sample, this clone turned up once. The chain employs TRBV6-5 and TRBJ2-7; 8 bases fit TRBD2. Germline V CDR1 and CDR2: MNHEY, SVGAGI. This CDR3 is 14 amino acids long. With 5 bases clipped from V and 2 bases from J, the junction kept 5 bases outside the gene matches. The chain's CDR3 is CASSPSGLPYEQYF. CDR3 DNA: TGTGCCAGCAGTCCTAGCGGGCTCCCCTACGAGCAGTACTTC.